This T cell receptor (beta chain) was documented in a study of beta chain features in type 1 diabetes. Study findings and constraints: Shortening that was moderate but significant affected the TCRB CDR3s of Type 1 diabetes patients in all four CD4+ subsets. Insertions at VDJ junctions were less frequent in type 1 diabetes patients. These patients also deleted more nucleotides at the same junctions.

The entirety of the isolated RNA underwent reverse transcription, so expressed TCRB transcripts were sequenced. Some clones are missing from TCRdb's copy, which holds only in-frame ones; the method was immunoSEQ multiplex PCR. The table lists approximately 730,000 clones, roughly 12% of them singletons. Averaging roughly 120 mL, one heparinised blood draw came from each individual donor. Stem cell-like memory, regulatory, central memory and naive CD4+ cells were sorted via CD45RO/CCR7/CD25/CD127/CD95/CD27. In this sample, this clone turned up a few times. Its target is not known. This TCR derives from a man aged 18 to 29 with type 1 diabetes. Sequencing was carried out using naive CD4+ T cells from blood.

The CDR3 nucleotides read TGTGCCAGCAGCGGCCAGGGGCCCATCTCTGGGGCCAACGTCCTGACTTTC. This encodes CASSGQGPISGANVLTF. The chain is built from TRBV21-1 and TRBJ2-6; TRBD1, the table's D call, lacks a check against the DNA. TRBV21-1 is deemed a pseudogene. This CDR3 contains 17 residues.